This TCR beta chain was captured in a study of follicular helper T cells after annual influenza vaccination. Described time point: 2015-2016 season, pre-vaccination. Each time point used about 35 to 100 mL of blood. The method was immunoSEQ multiplex PCR; TCRdb's version includes in-frame clones alone and lacks a portion of them. This sample has 12,000 or so clones, with approximately 80% found just once. Deletions cut 5 bases from V and 1 base from J, with 8 bases between. Germline assignment: CDR1 SGHTA and CDR2 FQGTGA. This CDR3 comprises 13 residues. Sequencing was performed on CXCR5+ CD38- circulating T follicular helper cells from blood, taken on the day of influenza vaccination. The subset is: circulating Tfh, non-naive CD4+CXCR5+PD-1+ (ICOS+CD38+ or ICOS-CD38-). The chain joins TRBV7-3 to TRBJ1-1; no firm D call. This clonotype was sampled from an adult who received the influenza vaccine. This CDR3 is CASSPGQNTEAFF. As DNA, the CDR3 is TGTGCCAGCAGCCCCGGCCAGAACACTGAAGCTTTCTTT.